The entry below describes one T cell receptor beta chain. Its target is not known. With V trimmed by 4 bases and J by 0 bases, 4 bases remained unmatched. This CDR3 is built from 15 residues. Germline V lookup: CDR1 SGHDT, CDR2 YYEEEE. The data originate from a study of shared clonotypes between healthy human individuals. Clones were read by immunoSEQ multiplex PCR, and TCRdb kept only the in-frame ones, dropping some. The data contain 2,500,000 or so clones, around 93% of them seen just once; the ten biggest clones take up 0.37%. Points from the study as a whole: When naive CD4 clonotypes were compared across a few donors, 4% to 5.5% were shared.

The specimen sequenced was naive CD4+ T cells from PBMCs. Subset indicated: CD45RA+ positively selected. V usage is TRBV5-6 and J usage is TRBJ2-7; the match to TRBD1 covers 10 bases. The clonotype comes from a man aged 18 to 29 in good health. Some clones in this sample may be carry-over from other donors' samples. The CDR3: CASSLGTGVSYEQYF. CDR3 nucleotides: TGTGCCAGCAGCCTGGGGACAGGGGTCTCCTACGAGCAGTACTTC.